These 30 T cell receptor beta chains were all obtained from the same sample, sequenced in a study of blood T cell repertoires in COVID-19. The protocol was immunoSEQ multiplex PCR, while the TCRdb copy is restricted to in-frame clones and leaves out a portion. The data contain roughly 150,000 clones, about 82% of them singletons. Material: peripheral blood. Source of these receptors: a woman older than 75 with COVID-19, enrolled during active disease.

The DNA of the CDR3 is TGTGCCAGCAGTTACAGGGTCTGGGTCGGGGACCAGCCACCACTAAACACCATATATTTT. It is translated as CASSYRVWVGDQPPLNTIYF. V usage is TRBV5-5 and J usage is TRBJ1-3, with a tentative D call TRBD1 (6 bases). The CDR3 is 20 residues long. Trimming stripped 5 bases from V and 6 bases from J, with 33 bases between. Germline CDR1 is SGHKS and CDR2 is YYEKEE (reference sequence).

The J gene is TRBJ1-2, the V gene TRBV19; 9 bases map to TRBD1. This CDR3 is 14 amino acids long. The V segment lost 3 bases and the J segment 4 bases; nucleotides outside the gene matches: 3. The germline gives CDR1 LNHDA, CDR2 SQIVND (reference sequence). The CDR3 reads CASSIGTGSYGYTF. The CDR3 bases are TGTGCCAGTAGTATTGGGACAGGGAGCTATGGCTACACCTTC.

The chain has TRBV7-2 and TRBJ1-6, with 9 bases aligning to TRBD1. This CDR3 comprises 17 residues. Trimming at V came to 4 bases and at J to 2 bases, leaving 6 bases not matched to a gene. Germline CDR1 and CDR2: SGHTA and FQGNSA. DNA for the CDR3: TGTGCCAGCAGCTCAAAGACAGGGGGGCCCTATAATTCACCCCTCCACTTT. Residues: CASSSKTGGPYNSPLHF.

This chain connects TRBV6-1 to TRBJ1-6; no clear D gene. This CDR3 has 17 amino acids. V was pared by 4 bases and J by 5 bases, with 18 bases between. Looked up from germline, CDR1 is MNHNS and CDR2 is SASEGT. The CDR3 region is CASSGVAGILNNSPLHF. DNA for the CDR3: TGTGCCAGCAGTGGTGTTGCCGGGATTCTAAATAATTCACCCCTCCACTTT.

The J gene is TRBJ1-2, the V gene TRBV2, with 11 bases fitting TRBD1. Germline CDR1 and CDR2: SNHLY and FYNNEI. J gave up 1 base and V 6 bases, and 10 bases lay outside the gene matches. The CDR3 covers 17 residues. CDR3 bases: TGTGCCAGCAGCGTAGCCTGGACAGGGGGCGGTAACTATGGCTACACCTTC. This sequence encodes CASSVAWTGGGNYGYTF.

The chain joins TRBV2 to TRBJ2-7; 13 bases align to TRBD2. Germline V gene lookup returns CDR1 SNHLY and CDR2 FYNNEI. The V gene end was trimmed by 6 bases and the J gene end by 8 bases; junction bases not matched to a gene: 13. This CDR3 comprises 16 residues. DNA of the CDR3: TGTGCCAGCAGCCGGGAGCCGGGACTAGCGGGGTTGAAGCAGTACTTC. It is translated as CASSREPGLAGLKQYF.

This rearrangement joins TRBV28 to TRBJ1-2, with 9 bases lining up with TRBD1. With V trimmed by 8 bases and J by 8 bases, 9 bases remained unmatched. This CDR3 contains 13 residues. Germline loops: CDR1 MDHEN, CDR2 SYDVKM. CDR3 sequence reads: CASRTGGSRGYTF. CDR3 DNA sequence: TGTGCCAGCCGTACAGGGGGCTCGAGGGGCTACACCTTC.

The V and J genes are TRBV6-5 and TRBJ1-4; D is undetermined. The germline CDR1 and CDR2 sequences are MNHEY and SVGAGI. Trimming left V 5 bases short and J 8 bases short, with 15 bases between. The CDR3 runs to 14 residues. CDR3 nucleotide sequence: TGTGCCAGCAGTCCGGGCCCGAGGGTCGAAAAACTGTTTTTT. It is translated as CASSPGPRVEKLFF.

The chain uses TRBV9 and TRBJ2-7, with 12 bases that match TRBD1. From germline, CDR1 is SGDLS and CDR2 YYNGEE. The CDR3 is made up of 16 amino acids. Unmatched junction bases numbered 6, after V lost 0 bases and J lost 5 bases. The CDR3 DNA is TGTGCCAGCAGCGTAGGGTGGGGGACAGGGGGCAACGAGCAGTACTTC. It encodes CASSVGWGTGGNEQYF.

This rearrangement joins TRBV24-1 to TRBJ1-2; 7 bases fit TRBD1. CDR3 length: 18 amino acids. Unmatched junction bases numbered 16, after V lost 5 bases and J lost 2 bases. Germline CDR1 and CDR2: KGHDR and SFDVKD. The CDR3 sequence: CATSGLGQGVESNYGYTF. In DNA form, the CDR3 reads TGTGCCACCAGTGGCCTCGGCCAGGGGGTCGAATCGAACTATGGCTACACCTTC.

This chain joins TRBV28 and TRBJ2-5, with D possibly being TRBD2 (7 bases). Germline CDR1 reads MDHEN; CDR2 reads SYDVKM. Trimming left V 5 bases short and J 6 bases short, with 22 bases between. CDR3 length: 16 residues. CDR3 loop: CASSTIGGGLSKTQYF. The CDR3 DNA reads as TGTGCCAGCAGTACCATTGGGGGGGGGCTGAGTAAGACCCAGTACTTC.

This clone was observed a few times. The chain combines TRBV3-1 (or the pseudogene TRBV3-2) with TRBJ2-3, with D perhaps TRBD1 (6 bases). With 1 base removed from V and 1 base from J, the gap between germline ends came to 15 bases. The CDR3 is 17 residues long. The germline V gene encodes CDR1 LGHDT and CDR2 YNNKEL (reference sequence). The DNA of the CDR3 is TGTGCCAGCAGCCAAGTGCGTGGACAGCGGCGCACAGATACGCAGTATTTT. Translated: CASSQVRGQRRTDTQYF.

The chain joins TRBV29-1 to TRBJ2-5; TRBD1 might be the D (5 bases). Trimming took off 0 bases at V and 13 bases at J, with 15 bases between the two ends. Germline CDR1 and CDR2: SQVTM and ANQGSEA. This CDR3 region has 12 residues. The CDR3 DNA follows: TGCAGCGTTGAAGATCTTAGACAGCGCTCGTACTTC. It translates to CSVEDLRQRSYF.

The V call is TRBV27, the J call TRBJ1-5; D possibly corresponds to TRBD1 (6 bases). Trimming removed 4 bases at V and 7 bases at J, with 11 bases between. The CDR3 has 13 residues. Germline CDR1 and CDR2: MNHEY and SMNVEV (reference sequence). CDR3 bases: TGTGCCAGCAGTTCACAGGGTCCCCAGCCCCAGCATTTT. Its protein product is CASSSQGPQPQHF.

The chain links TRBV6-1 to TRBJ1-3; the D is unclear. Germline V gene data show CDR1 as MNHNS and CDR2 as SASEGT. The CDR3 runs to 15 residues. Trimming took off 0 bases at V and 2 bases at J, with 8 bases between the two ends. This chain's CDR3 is CASSEAGVAGNTIYF. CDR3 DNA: TGTGCCAGCAGTGAAGCTGGAGTGGCTGGAAACACCATATATTTT.

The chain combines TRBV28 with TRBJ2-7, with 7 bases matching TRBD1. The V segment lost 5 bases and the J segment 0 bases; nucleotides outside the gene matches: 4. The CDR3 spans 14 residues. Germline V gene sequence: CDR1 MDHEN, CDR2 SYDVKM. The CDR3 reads CASSTGVPSYEQYF. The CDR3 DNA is TGTGCCAGCAGTACAGGGGTGCCCTCCTACGAGCAGTACTTC.

This CDR3 is CASSKVRTGPMNTEAFF. DNA of the CDR3: TGTGCCAGTAGTAAGGTACGGACAGGGCCAATGAACACTGAAGCTTTCTTT. The chain uses TRBV19 and TRBJ1-1, with TRBD1 matching over 8 bases. CDR3 size: 17 residues. Germline V gives CDR1 LNHDA, CDR2 SQIVND (reference sequence). The J segment lost 0 bases and the V segment lost 4 bases, leaving 10 bases of the junction unmatched.

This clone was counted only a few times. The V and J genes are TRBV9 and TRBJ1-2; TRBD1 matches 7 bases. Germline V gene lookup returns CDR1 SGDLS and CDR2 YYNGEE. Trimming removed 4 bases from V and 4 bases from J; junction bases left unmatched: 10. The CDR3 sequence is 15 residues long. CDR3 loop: CASSPQQGTSYGYTF. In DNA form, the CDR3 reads TGTGCCAGCAGCCCACAACAGGGGACGAGCTATGGCTACACCTTC.

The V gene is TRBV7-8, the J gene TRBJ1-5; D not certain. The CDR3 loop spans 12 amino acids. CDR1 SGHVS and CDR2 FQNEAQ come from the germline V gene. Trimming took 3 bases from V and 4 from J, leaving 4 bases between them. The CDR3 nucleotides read TGTGCCAGCAGCTTCACAAATCAGCCCCAGCATTTT. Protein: CASSFTNQPQHF.

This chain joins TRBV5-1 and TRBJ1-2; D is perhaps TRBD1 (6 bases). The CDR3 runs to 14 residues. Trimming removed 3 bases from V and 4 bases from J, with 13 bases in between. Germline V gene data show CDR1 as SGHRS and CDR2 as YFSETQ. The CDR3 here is CASSSGVDLYGYTF. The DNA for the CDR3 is TGCGCCAGCAGCTCAGGGGTCGACCTCTATGGCTACACCTTC.

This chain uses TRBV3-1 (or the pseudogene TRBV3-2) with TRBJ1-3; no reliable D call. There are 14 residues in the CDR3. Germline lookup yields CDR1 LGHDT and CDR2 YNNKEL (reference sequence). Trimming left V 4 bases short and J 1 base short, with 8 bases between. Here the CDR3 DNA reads TGTGCCAGCAGCCTCAGCGGATCTGGAAACACCATATATTTT. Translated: CASSLSGSGNTIYF.

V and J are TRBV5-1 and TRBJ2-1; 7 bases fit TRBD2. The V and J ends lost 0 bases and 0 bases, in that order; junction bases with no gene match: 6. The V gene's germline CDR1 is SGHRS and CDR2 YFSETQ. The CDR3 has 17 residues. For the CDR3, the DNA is TGCGCCAGCAGCTTGGATTTAGCTAGCGGCTCCTACAATGAGCAGTTCTTC. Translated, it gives CASSLDLASGSYNEQFF.

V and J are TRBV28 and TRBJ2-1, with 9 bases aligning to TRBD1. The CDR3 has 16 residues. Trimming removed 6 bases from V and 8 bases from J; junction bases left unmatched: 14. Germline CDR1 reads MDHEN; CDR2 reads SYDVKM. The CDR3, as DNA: TGTGCCAGCAGACCCACCGGGACAGGGTCTCTATATGAGCAGTTCTTC. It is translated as CASRPTGTGSLYEQFF.

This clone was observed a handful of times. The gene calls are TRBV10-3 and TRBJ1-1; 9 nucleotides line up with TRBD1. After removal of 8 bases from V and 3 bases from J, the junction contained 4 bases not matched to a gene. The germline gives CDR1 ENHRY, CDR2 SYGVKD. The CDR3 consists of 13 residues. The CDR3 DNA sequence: TGTGCCATCGACAGGGGGAGGGACACTGAAGCTTTCTTT. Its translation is CAIDRGRDTEAFF.

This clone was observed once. CDR3 protein: CSASVPGQGYYGYTF. The DNA for the CDR3 is TGCAGTGCTAGTGTACCGGGACAGGGGTACTATGGCTACACCTTC. The gene calls are TRBV20-1 and TRBJ1-2; TRBD1 matches at 10 bases. Germline lookup yields CDR1 DFQATT and CDR2 SNEGSKA (reference sequence). CDR3 length: 15 amino acids. The trim removed 3 bases at V and 3 bases at J, leaving 7 bases unmatched.

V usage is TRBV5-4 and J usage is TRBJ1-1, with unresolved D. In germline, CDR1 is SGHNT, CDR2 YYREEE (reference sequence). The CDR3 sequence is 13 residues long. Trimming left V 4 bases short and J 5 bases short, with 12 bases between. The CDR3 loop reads CASSPGSGTEAFF. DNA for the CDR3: TGTGCCAGCAGCCCCGGGTCTGGTACTGAAGCTTTCTTT.

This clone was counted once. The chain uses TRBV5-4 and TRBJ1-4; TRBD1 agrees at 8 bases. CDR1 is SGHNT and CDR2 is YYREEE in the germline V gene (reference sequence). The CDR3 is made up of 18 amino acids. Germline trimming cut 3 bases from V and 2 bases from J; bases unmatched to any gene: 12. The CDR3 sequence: CASSYRTGRIFTNEKLFF. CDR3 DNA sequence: TGTGCCAGCAGCTACCGGACAGGGCGGATCTTTACTAATGAAAAACTGTTTTTT.

The DNA of the CDR3 is TGTGCCAGCAGTTTATTCAGATTCACCGGGGAGCTGTTTTTT. This encodes CASSLFRFTGELFF. The chain combines TRBV27 with TRBJ2-2; D is ambiguous. This CDR3 has 14 residues. The germline gives CDR1 MNHEY, CDR2 SMNVEV (reference sequence). V was pared by 1 base and J by 4 bases, with 7 bases between.

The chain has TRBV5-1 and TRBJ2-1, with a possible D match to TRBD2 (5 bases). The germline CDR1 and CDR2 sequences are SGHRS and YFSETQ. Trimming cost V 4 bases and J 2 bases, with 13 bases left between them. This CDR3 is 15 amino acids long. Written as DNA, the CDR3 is TGCGCCAGCAGCCCCACGGGGTCCGCCTACAATGAGCAGTTCTTC. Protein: CASSPTGSAYNEQFF.

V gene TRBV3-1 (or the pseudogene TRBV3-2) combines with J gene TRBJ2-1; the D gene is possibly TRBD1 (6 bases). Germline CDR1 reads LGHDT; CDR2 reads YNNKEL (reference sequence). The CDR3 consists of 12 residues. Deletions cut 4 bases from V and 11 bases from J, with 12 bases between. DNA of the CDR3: TGTGCCAGCAGCCCAATGGACAGTCAGCAGTTCTTC. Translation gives CASSPMDSQQFF.